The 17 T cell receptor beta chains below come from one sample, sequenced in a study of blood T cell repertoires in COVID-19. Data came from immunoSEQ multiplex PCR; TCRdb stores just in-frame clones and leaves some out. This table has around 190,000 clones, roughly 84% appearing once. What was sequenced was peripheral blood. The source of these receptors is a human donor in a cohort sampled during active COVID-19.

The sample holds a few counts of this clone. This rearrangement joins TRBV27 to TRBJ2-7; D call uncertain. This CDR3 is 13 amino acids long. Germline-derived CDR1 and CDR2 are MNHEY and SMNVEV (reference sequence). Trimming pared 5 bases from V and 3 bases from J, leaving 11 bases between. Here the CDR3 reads CASSAGPVYEQYF. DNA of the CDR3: TGTGCCAGCAGTGCAGGTCCAGTCTACGAGCAGTACTTC.

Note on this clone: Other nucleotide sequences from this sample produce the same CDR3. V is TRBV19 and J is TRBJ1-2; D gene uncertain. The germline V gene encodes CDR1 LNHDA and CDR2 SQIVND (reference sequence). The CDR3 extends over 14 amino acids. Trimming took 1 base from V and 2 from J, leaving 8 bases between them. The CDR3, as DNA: TGTGCCAGTAGTATAGCAGGAGGCAACTATGGCTACACCTTC. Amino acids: CASSIAGGNYGYTF. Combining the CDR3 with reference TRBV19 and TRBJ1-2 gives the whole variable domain DGGITQSPKYLFRKEGQNVTLSCEQNLNHDAMYWYRQDPGQGLRLIYYSQIVNDFQKGDIAEGYSVSREKKESFPLTVTSAQKNPTAFYLCASSIAGGNYGYTFGSGTRLTVV.

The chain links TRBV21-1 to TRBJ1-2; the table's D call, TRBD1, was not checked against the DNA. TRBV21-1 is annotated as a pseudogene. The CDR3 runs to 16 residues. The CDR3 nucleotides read TGTGCCAGCATCCTACAGGGGGGGACGGGTCTTTATGGCTACACCTTC. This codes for CASILQGGTGLYGYTF.

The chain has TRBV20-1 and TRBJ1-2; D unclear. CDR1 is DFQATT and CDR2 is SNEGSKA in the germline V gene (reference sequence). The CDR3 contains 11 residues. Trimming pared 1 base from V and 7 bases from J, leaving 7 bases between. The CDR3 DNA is TGCAGTGCTAGAGGGGAGGCTGGCTACACCTTC. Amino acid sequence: CSARGEAGYTF.

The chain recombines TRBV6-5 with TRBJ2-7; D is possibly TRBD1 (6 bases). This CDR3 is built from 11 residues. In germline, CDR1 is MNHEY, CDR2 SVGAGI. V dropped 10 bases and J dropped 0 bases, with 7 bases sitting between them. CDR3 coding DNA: TGTGCCACGGACAGCTCCTACGAGCAGTACTTC. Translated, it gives CATDSSYEQYF.

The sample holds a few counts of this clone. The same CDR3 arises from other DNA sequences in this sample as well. CDR3 loop: CASSSSGGSYGYTF. The DNA for the CDR3 is TGTGCCAGCAGCTCTAGTGGGGGGAGCTATGGCTACACCTTC. V usage is TRBV7-2 and J usage is TRBJ1-2; D perhaps matches TRBD1 (5 bases). The CDR3 loop spans 14 amino acids. The V gene lost 4 bases and the J gene lost 4 bases, with 13 bases spanning the gap. Germline CDR1 is SGHTA and CDR2 is FQGNSA.

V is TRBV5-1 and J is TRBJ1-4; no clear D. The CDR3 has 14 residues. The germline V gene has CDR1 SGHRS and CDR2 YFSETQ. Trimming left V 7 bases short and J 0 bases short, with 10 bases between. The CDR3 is CASRKHPTNEKLFF. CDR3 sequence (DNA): TGCGCCAGCCGCAAACATCCAACTAATGAAAAACTGTTTTTT. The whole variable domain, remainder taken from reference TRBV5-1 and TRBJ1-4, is KAGVTQTPRYLIKTRGQQVTLSCSPISGHRSVSWYQQTPGQGLQFLFEYFSETQRNKGNFPGRFSGRQFSNSRSEMNVSTLELGDSALYLCASRKHPTNEKLFFGSGTQLSVL.

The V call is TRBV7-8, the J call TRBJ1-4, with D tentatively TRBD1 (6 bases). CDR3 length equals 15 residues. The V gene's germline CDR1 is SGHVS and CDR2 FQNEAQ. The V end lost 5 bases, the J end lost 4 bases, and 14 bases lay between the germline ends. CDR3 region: CASSRGQLNNEKLFF. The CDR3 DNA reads TGTGCCAGCAGCCGAGGACAGCTTAATAATGAAAAACTGTTTTTT. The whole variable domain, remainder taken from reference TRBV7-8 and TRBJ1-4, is GAGVSQSPRYKVAKRGQDVALRCDPISGHVSLFWYQQALGQGPEFLTYFQNEAQLDKSGLPSDRFFAERPEGSVSTLKIQRTQQEDSAVYLCASSRGQLNNEKLFFGSGTQLSVL.

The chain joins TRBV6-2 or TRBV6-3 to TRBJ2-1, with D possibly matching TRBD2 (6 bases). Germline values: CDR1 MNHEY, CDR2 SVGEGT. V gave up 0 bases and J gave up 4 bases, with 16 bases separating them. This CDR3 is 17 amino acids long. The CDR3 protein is CASSYSGLWGVYNEQFF. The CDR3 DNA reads TGTGCCAGCAGTTACTCGGGGTTGTGGGGGGTGTACAATGAGCAGTTCTTC.

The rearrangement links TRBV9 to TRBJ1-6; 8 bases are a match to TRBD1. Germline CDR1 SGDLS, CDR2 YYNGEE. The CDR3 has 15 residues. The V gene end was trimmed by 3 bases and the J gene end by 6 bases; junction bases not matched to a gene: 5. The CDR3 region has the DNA TGTGCCAGCAGCGGGACAGGGATCAGTAATTCACCCCTCCACTTT. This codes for CASSGTGISNSPLHF.

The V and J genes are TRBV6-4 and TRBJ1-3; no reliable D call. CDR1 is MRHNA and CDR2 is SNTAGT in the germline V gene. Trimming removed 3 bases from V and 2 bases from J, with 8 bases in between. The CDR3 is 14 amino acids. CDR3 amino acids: CASSEARTGNTIYF. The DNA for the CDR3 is TGTGCCAGCAGTGAGGCCAGGACTGGAAACACCATATATTTT.

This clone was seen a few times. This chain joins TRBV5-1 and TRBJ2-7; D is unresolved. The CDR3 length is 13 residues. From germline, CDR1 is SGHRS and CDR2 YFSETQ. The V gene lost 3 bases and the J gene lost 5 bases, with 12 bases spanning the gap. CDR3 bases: TGCGCCAGCAGCTCCCTAGGATTCCACGAGCAGTACTTC. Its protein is CASSSLGFHEQYF. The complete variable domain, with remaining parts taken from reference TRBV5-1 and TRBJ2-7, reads KAGVTQTPRYLIKTRGQQVTLSCSPISGHRSVSWYQQTPGQGLQFLFEYFSETQRNKGNFPGRFSGRQFSNSRSEMNVSTLELGDSALYLCASSSLGFHEQYFGPGTRLTVT.

Here the CDR3 reads CASSQDLVTGTEAFF. CDR3 in DNA: TGTGCCAGCAGCCAAGATCTCGTGACAGGCACTGAAGCTTTCTTT. This chain uses TRBV3-1 (or the pseudogene TRBV3-2) with TRBJ1-1; possible D gene TRBD1, 6 bases. Germline CDR1 is LGHDT and CDR2 is YNNKEL (reference sequence). V gave up 0 bases and J gave up 4 bases, with 12 bases separating them. The CDR3 loop spans 15 amino acids.

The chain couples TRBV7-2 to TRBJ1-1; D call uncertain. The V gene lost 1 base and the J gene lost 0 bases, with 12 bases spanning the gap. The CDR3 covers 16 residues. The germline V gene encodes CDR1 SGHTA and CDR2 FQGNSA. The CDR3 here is CASSLVASNMNTEAFF. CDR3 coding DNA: TGTGCCAGCAGCTTAGTGGCTTCCAATATGAACACTGAAGCTTTCTTT.

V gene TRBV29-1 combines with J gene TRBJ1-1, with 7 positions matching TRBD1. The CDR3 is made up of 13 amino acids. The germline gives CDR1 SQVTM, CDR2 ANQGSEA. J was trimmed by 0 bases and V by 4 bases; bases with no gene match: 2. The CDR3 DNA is TGCAGCGTTGGGGGACAGATGAACACTGAAGCTTTCTTT. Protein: CSVGGQMNTEAFF.

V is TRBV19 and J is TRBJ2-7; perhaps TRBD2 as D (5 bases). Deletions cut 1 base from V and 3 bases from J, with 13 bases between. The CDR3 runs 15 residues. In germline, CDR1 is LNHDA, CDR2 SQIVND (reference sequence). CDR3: CASSIALALNYEQYF. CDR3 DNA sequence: TGTGCCAGTAGTATAGCCCTAGCCCTGAACTACGAGCAGTACTTC.

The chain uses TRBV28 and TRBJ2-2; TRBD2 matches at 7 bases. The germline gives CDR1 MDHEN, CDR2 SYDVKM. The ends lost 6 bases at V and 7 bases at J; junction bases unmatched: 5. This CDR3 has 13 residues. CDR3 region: CASRWGGGGELFF. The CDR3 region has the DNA TGTGCCAGCAGATGGGGGGGAGGCGGGGAGCTGTTTTTT.